These T cell receptor beta chains were read from a single sample in a study of blood T cell repertoires in COVID-19. This table comes from immunoSEQ multiplex PCR, and its TCRdb copy is limited to in-frame clones, with some not included. The sample shows hundreds of thousands of clones, roughly nine tenths of them seen only once. Input material: PBMCs or T cells enriched from blood (not recorded which). These receptors came from a man in his 60s who had recovered from COVID-19. The CDR3 runs from the conserved cysteine through the conserved F or W. A D gene is named only where the DNA matches it firmly. Expanded clones are given a class, and other clones once, few, many or no size at all.

abundance: -
j_gene: TRBJ2-2
d_gene: -
v_gene: TRBV9
CDR3nt: TGTGCCAGCAGCGTTCTGGACACCAACACCGGGGAGCTGTTTTTT
CDR3aa: CASSVLDTNTGELFF

abundance: -
j_gene: TRBJ2-5
d_gene: -
v_gene: TRBV30
CDR3nt: TGTGCCTGGGGGCCCCGGGGAGAGACCCAGTACTTC
CDR3aa: CAWGPRGETQYF

abundance: -
j_gene: TRBJ2-2
d_gene: TRBD1
v_gene: TRBV28
CDR3nt: TGTGCCAGCAGGTCGACAGGGGCGAACACCGGGGAGCTGTTTTTT
CDR3aa: CASRSTGANTGELFF

abundance: -
j_gene: TRBJ1-1
d_gene: -
v_gene: TRBV28
CDR3nt: TGTGCCAGCAGCCGCGGGGGGCCACGGAACACTGAAGCTTTCTTT
CDR3aa: CASSRGGPRNTEAFF

abundance: once
j_gene: TRBJ2-1
d_gene: -
v_gene: TRBV30
CDR3nt: TGTGCCTGGAGCCACTACAATGAGCAGTTCTTC
CDR3aa: CAWSHYNEQFF

abundance: once
j_gene: TRBJ2-3
d_gene: -
v_gene: TRBV2
CDR3nt: TGTGCCAGCAGCTCTACCACAGATACGCAGTATTTT
CDR3aa: CASSSTTDTQYF

abundance: -
j_gene: TRBJ1-6
d_gene: TRBD1
v_gene: TRBV3-1/TRBV3-2
CDR3nt: TGTGCCAGCAGCCAATTAGACAGGGCTCTCAATTCACCCCTCCACTTT
CDR3aa: CASSQLDRALNSPLHF

abundance: -
j_gene: TRBJ2-3
d_gene: -
v_gene: TRBV7-3
CDR3nt: TGTGCCAGCAGCTTAATCGGCGCGGGCCGCGCAGATACGCAGTATTTT
CDR3aa: CASSLIGAGRADTQYF

abundance: once
j_gene: TRBJ1-2
d_gene: TRBD1
v_gene: TRBV7-2
CDR3nt: TGTGCCAGCAGCCCCGGGACAGGAACCTTTACGAACTATGGCTACACCTTC
CDR3aa: CASSPGTGTFTNYGYTF

abundance: -
j_gene: TRBJ2-7
d_gene: -
v_gene: TRBV7-3
CDR3nt: TGTGCCAGCAGCTTTGGGACTGCCCCTATCAATTACGAGCAGTACTTC
CDR3aa: CASSFGTAPINYEQYF

abundance: -
j_gene: TRBJ2-1
d_gene: -
v_gene: TRBV5-1
CDR3nt: TGCGCCAGCAGCTTGCAGGGAAATGACTACAATGAGCAGTTCTTC
CDR3aa: CASSLQGNDYNEQFF

abundance: once
j_gene: TRBJ1-1
d_gene: -
v_gene: TRBV10-3
CDR3nt: TGTGCCATCAGTGAGTCGGGTGTCTCGGGCACTGAAGCTTTCTTT
CDR3aa: CAISESGVSGTEAFF

abundance: -
j_gene: TRBJ1-5
d_gene: -
v_gene: TRBV3-1/TRBV3-2
CDR3nt: TGTGCCAGCAGCCAAGTCAATAGCAATCAGCCCCAGCATTTT
CDR3aa: CASSQVNSNQPQHF

abundance: -
j_gene: TRBJ2-7
d_gene: TRBD2
v_gene: TRBV27
CDR3nt: TGTGCCAGCAGCCTAGCGGGACCCTACGAGCAGTACTTC
CDR3aa: CASSLAGPYEQYF

abundance: once
j_gene: TRBJ2-1
d_gene: TRBD2
v_gene: TRBV5-6
CDR3nt: TGTGCCAGCAGCTTGGTTGGCCAGCGGGGATACAATGAGCAGTTCTTC
CDR3aa: CASSLVGQRGYNEQFF

abundance: -
j_gene: TRBJ1-5
d_gene: -
v_gene: TRBV12-5
CDR3nt: TGTGCTAGTGGTTTGACAGGCAACAATCAGCCCCAGCATTTT
CDR3aa: CASGLTGNNQPQHF

abundance: -
j_gene: TRBJ1-2
d_gene: -
v_gene: TRBV21-1
CDR3nt: TGTGCCAGCACCCCAGACAGGCCCTATGGCTACACCTTC
CDR3aa: CASTPDRPYGYTF

abundance: -
j_gene: TRBJ1-6
d_gene: -
v_gene: TRBV18
CDR3nt: TGTGCCAGCTCCCTCCAAAGGGGTTCACCCCTCCACTTT
CDR3aa: CASSLQRGSPLHF

abundance: -
j_gene: TRBJ2-3
d_gene: TRBD2
v_gene: TRBV7-9
CDR3nt: TGTGCCAGCAGCTCCATAGCGGGGCGCACAGATACGCAGTATTTT
CDR3aa: CASSSIAGRTDTQYF

abundance: -
j_gene: TRBJ1-6
d_gene: TRBD1
v_gene: TRBV5-5
CDR3nt: TGTGCCAGCAGCTCTCAAGGGACAGGCAATAATTCACCCCTCCACTTT
CDR3aa: CASSSQGTGNNSPLHF

abundance: -
j_gene: TRBJ2-1
d_gene: -
v_gene: TRBV5-1
CDR3nt: TGCGCCAGCAGCTCAGAGCCCCCCAGCGAGCAGCAGTTCTTC
CDR3aa: CASSSEPPSEQQFF

abundance: -
j_gene: TRBJ1-2
d_gene: -
v_gene: TRBV4-3
CDR3nt: TGCGCCAGCAGCCAAGGCGGGGCGGACTATGGCTACACCTTC
CDR3aa: CASSQGGADYGYTF

abundance: -
j_gene: TRBJ1-1
d_gene: -
v_gene: TRBV7-8
CDR3nt: TGTGCCAGCAGCTTAGCCCCCGGTAGGGGGATTGGGACTGAAGCTTTCTTT
CDR3aa: CASSLAPGRGIGTEAFF

abundance: -
j_gene: TRBJ1-4
d_gene: TRBD1
v_gene: TRBV3-1/TRBV3-2
CDR3nt: TGTGCCAGCAGCCTGACAGGGACCACTAATGAAAAACTGTTTTTT
CDR3aa: CASSLTGTTNEKLFF

abundance: -
j_gene: TRBJ2-1
d_gene: -
v_gene: TRBV19
CDR3nt: TGTGCCAGTAGGGCGGGCGGCTTAGGTGAGCAGTTCTTC
CDR3aa: CASRAGGLGEQFF

abundance: once
j_gene: TRBJ1-4
d_gene: -
v_gene: TRBV4-1
CDR3nt: TGCGCCAGCAGCCAAGAGGGCGCAACTAATGAAAAACTGTTTTTT
CDR3aa: CASSQEGATNEKLFF

abundance: -
j_gene: TRBJ1-1
d_gene: -
v_gene: TRBV2
CDR3nt: TGTGCCAGCCGCGGGGTGACTGAAGCTTTCTTT
CDR3aa: CASRGVTEAFF

abundance: -
j_gene: TRBJ2-5
d_gene: TRBD1
v_gene: TRBV2
CDR3nt: TGTGCCAGCAAGGACAGGGTATCCCAAGAGACCCAGTACTTC
CDR3aa: CASKDRVSQETQYF

abundance: -
j_gene: TRBJ1-2
d_gene: TRBD1
v_gene: TRBV19
CDR3nt: TGTGCCAGTAGCCTCAAAGGGGGCTCCTATGGCTACACCTTC
CDR3aa: CASSLKGGSYGYTF

abundance: -
j_gene: TRBJ1-4
d_gene: -
v_gene: TRBV7-2
CDR3nt: TGTGCCAGCAGCTTAGTTACAGGGACTAATGAAAAACTGTTTTTT
CDR3aa: CASSLVTGTNEKLFF

abundance: few
j_gene: TRBJ2-7
d_gene: -
v_gene: TRBV4-2
CDR3nt: TGTGCCAGCAGCCAAGTGGGGGCAGCGGGACCCCTCGAGCAGTACTTC
CDR3aa: CASSQVGAAGPLEQYF

abundance: -
j_gene: TRBJ1-6
d_gene: -
v_gene: TRBV5-4
CDR3nt: TGTGCCAGCAGCCTTTCCGACAGCCGGCCCCTCCACTTT
CDR3aa: CASSLSDSRPLHF

abundance: -
j_gene: TRBJ1-1
d_gene: TRBD1
v_gene: TRBV13
CDR3nt: TGTGCCAGCAGCTTCGCCGGGACAGGGGTCACTGAAGCTTTCTTT
CDR3aa: CASSFAGTGVTEAFF

abundance: -
j_gene: TRBJ1-5
d_gene: -
v_gene: TRBV6-1
CDR3nt: TGTGCCAGCAGTGAAGCGACACTCCAGCCCCAGCATTTT
CDR3aa: CASSEATLQPQHF

abundance: -
j_gene: TRBJ1-2
d_gene: TRBD1
v_gene: TRBV9
CDR3nt: TGTGCCAGCAGCCAAACAGGGGTATATGGCTACACCTTC
CDR3aa: CASSQTGVYGYTF

abundance: -
j_gene: TRBJ2-1
d_gene: -
v_gene: TRBV3-1/TRBV3-2
CDR3nt: TGTGCCAGCAGCAAACTGACCGCTTGGGGGGATGAGCAGTTCTTC
CDR3aa: CASSKLTAWGDEQFF

abundance: -
j_gene: TRBJ2-6
d_gene: TRBD1
v_gene: TRBV4-3
CDR3nt: TGCGCCAGCAGCCAACTAGGACAGGGTATCTCTGGGGCCAACGTCCTGACTTTC
CDR3aa: CASSQLGQGISGANVLTF

abundance: -
j_gene: TRBJ2-5
d_gene: -
v_gene: TRBV5-1
CDR3nt: TGCGCCAGCAGTCAGAAGACAGGAACTAACCAAGAGACCCAGTACTTC
CDR3aa: CASSQKTGTNQETQYF

abundance: -
j_gene: TRBJ2-3
d_gene: -
v_gene: TRBV24-1
CDR3nt: TGTGCCACGGCGGACAGTCGAGCGGATACGCAGTATTTT
CDR3aa: CATADSRADTQYF

abundance: -
j_gene: TRBJ2-1
d_gene: -
v_gene: TRBV18
CDR3nt: TGTGCCAGCTCACCTCCCATGAGCGATAATGAGCAGTTCTTC
CDR3aa: CASSPPMSDNEQFF

abundance: -
j_gene: TRBJ1-2
d_gene: TRBD1
v_gene: TRBV6-1
CDR3nt: TGTGCCAGCAGAGAAGACAGGGGCCATGGCTACACCTTC
CDR3aa: CASREDRGHGYTF

abundance: -
j_gene: TRBJ1-5
d_gene: -
v_gene: TRBV19
CDR3nt: TGTGCCAGTACCCTACAGGGAAATCAGCCCCAGCATTTT
CDR3aa: CASTLQGNQPQHF

abundance: -
j_gene: TRBJ1-5
d_gene: -
v_gene: TRBV19
CDR3nt: TGTGCCAGTAGTCAAGAAAGACAAGACAATCAGCCCCAGCATTTT
CDR3aa: CASSQERQDNQPQHF

abundance: -
j_gene: TRBJ1-2
d_gene: -
v_gene: TRBV19
CDR3nt: TGTGCCAGTAGTTCCAGGGGATATGGCTACACCTTC
CDR3aa: CASSSRGYGYTF

abundance: -
j_gene: TRBJ2-3
d_gene: -
v_gene: TRBV5-6
CDR3nt: TGTGCCAGCAGCTTGCGGGAGACAGATACGCAGTATTTT
CDR3aa: CASSLRETDTQYF

abundance: -
j_gene: TRBJ1-1
d_gene: -
v_gene: TRBV4-1
CDR3nt: TGCGCCAGCAGCCAAGGACAGCGTGAAGCTTTCTTT
CDR3aa: CASSQGQREAFF

abundance: once
j_gene: TRBJ1-6
d_gene: TRBD1
v_gene: TRBV18
CDR3nt: TGTGCCAGCTCACCATTGACAGGGAAGGATAATTCACCCCTCCACTTT
CDR3aa: CASSPLTGKDNSPLHF

abundance: few
j_gene: TRBJ2-2
d_gene: TRBD2
v_gene: TRBV7-8
CDR3nt: TGTGCCAGCAGCTCCGCGGGAGGGGCGGCCGGGGAGCTGTTTTTT
CDR3aa: CASSSAGGAAGELFF

abundance: -
j_gene: TRBJ1-3
d_gene: TRBD1
v_gene: TRBV7-6
CDR3nt: TGTGCCAGCAGCTCAAACACCGGGACAGGGCTCCCCTCTGGAAACACCATATATTTT
CDR3aa: CASSSNTGTGLPSGNTIYF

abundance: -
j_gene: TRBJ2-3
d_gene: TRBD2
v_gene: TRBV9
CDR3nt: TGTGCCAGCAGCGTAATATCGTCTAGCGGGACAGATACGCAGTATTTT
CDR3aa: CASSVISSSGTDTQYF

abundance: -
j_gene: TRBJ1-2
d_gene: TRBD1
v_gene: TRBV19
CDR3nt: TGTGCCAGTATCGAGGGACAGGGTTTCTTTGGCTACACCTTC
CDR3aa: CASIEGQGFFGYTF

abundance: -
j_gene: TRBJ1-1
d_gene: -
v_gene: TRBV4-2
CDR3nt: TGTGCCAGCAGCCAAGGCGGGCCGGGGGGGACTGAAGCTTTCTTT
CDR3aa: CASSQGGPGGTEAFF

abundance: -
j_gene: TRBJ2-1
d_gene: -
v_gene: TRBV18
CDR3nt: TGTGCCAGCTCACCACCGGAAGGCGGTGAGCAGTTCTTC
CDR3aa: CASSPPEGGEQFF